This T cell receptor beta chain comes out of a study of Graves' ophthalmopathy and Graves' hyperthyroidism. Overall study results and limits: Ophthalmopathy progression cases were predicted by the model with roughly 64% sensitivity and less than 85% specificity.

This clonotype showed up just a few times. Its antigen is undetermined. This may come from a read error, since a much larger clone is one base off. Amplified TCR beta CDR3 regions were obtained using RNA transcripts as template. The workflow started with a first-round RT-PCR run with HTBI primers and then moved on to a second-round multiplex PCR. TCRdb itself ran the multiplex PCR reads through MiXCR, one entry per CDR3 protein. The sample includes under 350,000 distinct CDR3 sequences, 15% to 20% seen only once; the top ten take 12%. CDR1 is SGHNT, CDR2 YYREEE, per germline (reference sequence). CDR3 size: 14 residues.

The J gene is TRBJ1-1, the V gene TRBV5-4; 7 bases align to TRBD1. Sequencing was carried out using peripheral blood. This clonotype was obtained from an adult man with Graves' ophthalmopathy. CDR3 bases: TGTGCCATCAGCAAGGGACAGACGAACACTGAAGCTTTCTTT. As protein: CAISKGQTNTEAFF.